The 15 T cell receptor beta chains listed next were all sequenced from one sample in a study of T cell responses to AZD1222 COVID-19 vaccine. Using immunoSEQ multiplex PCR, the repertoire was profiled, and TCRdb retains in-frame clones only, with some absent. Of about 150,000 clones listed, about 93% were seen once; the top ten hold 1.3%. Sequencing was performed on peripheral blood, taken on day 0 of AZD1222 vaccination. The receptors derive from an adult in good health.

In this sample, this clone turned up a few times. The CDR3 region is CASSQGVSYSNQPQHF. CDR3 nucleotide sequence: TGCGCCAGCAGCCAAGGGGTTAGTTATAGCAATCAGCCCCAGCATTTT. The J gene is TRBJ1-5, the V gene TRBV4-1, with D uncertain. The V end was cut by 1 base, the J end by 0 bases, with 10 bases between. Germline lookup yields CDR1 MGHRA and CDR2 YSYEKL. The CDR3 runs 16 residues.

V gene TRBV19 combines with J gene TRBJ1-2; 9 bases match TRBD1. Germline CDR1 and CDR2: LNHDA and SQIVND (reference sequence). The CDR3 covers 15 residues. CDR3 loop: CATKSGQGYNYGYTF. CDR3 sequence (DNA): TGTGCTACTAAATCGGGACAGGGCTATAACTATGGCTACACCTTC.

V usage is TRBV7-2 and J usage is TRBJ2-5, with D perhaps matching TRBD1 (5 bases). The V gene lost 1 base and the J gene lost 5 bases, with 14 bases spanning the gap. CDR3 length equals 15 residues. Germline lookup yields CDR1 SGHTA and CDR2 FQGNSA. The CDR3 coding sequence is TGTGCCAGCAGCTTAGTCATAGGGGTGTGGGAGACCCAGTACTTC. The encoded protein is CASSLVIGVWETQYF.

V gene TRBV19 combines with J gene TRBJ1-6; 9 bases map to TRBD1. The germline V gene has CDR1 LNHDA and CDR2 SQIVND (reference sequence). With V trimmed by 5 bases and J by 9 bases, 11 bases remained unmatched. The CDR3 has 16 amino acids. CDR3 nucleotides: TGTGCCAGTAGTTCCCGGGACAGGGTGCGGGGTTCACCCCTCCACTTT. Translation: CASSSRDRVRGSPLHF.

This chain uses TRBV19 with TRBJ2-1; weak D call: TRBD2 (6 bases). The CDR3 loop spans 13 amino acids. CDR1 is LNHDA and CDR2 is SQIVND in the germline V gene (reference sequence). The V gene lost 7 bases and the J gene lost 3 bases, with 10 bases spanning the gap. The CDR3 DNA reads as TGTGCCAGTATGGGGACTTTCTACAATGAGCAGTTCTTC. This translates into CASMGTFYNEQFF.

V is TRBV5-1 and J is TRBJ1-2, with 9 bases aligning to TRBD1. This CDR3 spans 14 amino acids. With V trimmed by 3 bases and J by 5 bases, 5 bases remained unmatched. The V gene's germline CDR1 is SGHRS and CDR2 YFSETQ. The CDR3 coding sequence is TGCGCCAGCAGCTCCACGACAGGGGGGTATGGCTACACCTTC. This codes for CASSSTTGGYGYTF.

DNA of the CDR3: TGTGCCAGCAGCTCCCTTCGACGGGCCCAAGAGACCCAGTACTTC. Protein sequence: CASSSLRRAQETQYF. The genes are TRBV7-9 and TRBJ2-5, with D uncertain. This CDR3 region has 15 residues. V lost 4 bases and J lost 1, with 13 bases in between. Germline-derived CDR1 and CDR2 are SEHNR and FQNEAQ (reference sequence). The full variable domain, completed using reference TRBV7-9 and TRBJ2-5, is DTGVSQNPRHKITKRGQNVTFRCDPISEHNRLYWYRQTLGQGPEFLTYFQNEAQLEKSRLLSDRFSAERPKGSFSTLEIQRTEQGDSAMYLCASSSLRRAQETQYFGPGTRLLVL.

CDR3 sequence reads: CASSPRTGQGGAFF. In DNA form, the CDR3 reads TGTGCCAGCAGCCCCCGCACTGGACAGGGAGGGGCTTTCTTT. This rearrangement joins TRBV5-6 to TRBJ1-1, with 8 bases that match TRBD1. This CDR3 comprises 14 residues. Germline assignment: CDR1 SGHDT and CDR2 YYEEEE. Trimming at V came to 4 bases and at J to 11 bases, leaving 13 bases not matched to a gene.

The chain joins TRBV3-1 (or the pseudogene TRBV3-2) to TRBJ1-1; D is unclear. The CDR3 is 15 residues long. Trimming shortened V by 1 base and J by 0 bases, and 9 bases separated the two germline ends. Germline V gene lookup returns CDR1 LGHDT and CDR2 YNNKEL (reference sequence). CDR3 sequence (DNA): TGTGCCAGCAGCCAAGGGCACATCATGAACACTGAAGCTTTCTTT. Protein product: CASSQGHIMNTEAFF.

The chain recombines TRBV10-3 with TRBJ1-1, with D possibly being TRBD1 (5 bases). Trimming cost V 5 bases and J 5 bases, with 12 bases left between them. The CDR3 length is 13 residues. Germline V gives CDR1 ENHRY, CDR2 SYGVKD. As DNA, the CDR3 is TGTGCCATCAGTTCCGGGGACGGGACTGAAGCTTTCTTT. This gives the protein CAISSGDGTEAFF.

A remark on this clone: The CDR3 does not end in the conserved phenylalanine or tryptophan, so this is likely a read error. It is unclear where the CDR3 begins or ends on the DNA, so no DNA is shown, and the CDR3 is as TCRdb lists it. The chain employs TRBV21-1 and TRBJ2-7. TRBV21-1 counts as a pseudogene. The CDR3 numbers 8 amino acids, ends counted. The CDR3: CASSKENG.

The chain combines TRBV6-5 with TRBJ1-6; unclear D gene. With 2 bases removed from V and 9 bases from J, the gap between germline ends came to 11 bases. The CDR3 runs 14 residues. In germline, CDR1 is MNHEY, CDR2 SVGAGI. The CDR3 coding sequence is TGTGCCAGCAGTTACAGGGTCCAGATTTCACCCCTCCACTTT. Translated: CASSYRVQISPLHF.

CDR3 loop: CASSLRATGGVYGAFF. CDR3 DNA: TGTGCCAGCAGTTTAAGGGCGACAGGGGGAGTATATGGAGCTTTCTTT. The rearrangement links TRBV27 to TRBJ1-1; 9 bases map to TRBD1. Germline CDR1 reads MNHEY; CDR2 reads SMNVEV (reference sequence). The CDR3 covers 16 residues. V shed 2 bases, J shed 10 bases, and the junction held 14 bases outside the gene matches.

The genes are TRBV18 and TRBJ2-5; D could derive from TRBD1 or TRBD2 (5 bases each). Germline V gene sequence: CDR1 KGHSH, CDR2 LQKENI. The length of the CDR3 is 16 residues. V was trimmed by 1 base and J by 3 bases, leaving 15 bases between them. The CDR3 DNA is TGTGCCAGCTCACCACTTGGGGCTAGGGAGAAAGAGACCCAGTACTTC. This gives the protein CASSPLGAREKETQYF.

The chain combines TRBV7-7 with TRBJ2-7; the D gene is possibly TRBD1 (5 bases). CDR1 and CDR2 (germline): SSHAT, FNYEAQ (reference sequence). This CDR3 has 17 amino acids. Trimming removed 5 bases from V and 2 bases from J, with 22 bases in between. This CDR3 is CASSPSGDRNITYEQYV. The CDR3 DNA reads TGTGCCAGCAGCCCGAGTGGCGACAGAAACATAACCTACGAGCAGTACGTC.